Shown below are 5 T cell receptor beta chains from a single sample sequenced in a study of blood T cell repertoires in COVID-19. The table came from immunoSEQ multiplex PCR; TCRdb's copy has only in-frame clones and leaves some out. The table shows approximately 220,000 clones, with around 91% occurring only once. Sequencing used PBMCs or T cells enriched from blood (not recorded which). These receptors were collected from a woman aged 18-30 years in a cohort exposed to, infected with or recovered from COVID-19 (not recorded which).

The chain is built from TRBV10-3 and TRBJ2-1, with TRBD1 matching over 11 bases. V dropped 6 bases and J dropped 9; count of bases not matched to a gene: 10. This CDR3 region has 15 residues. Germline values: CDR1 ENHRY, CDR2 SYGVKD. The CDR3 bases are TGTGCCATCAGAGGACAGGGGGCAGAGGGGACTGAGCAGTTCTTC. The encoded protein is CAIRGQGAEGTEQFF.

The chain couples TRBV28 to TRBJ1-2; TRBD1 matches 7 bases. This CDR3 comprises 12 residues. Per germline, CDR1 MDHEN and CDR2 SYDVKM. V was pared by 10 bases and J by 0 bases, with 2 bases of the junction left unmatched. CDR3 amino acids: CAIGTANYGYTF. CDR3 nucleotide sequence: TGTGCCATCGGGACAGCTAACTATGGCTACACCTTC.

This sequence joins TRBV28 and TRBJ2-7, with a possible D match to TRBD2 (5 bases). Trimming removed 6 bases at V and 4 bases at J, with 7 bases between. CDR1 and CDR2 from the germline V gene are MDHEN and SYDVKM. This CDR3 comprises 11 residues. The CDR3 reads CASSSGYEQYF. The CDR3 bases are TGTGCCAGCAGCTCGGGGTACGAGCAGTACTTC.

This chain joins TRBV5-4 and TRBJ2-5; TRBD1 agrees at 7 bases. Germline V gene sequence: CDR1 SGHNT, CDR2 YYREEE (reference sequence). V was pared by 3 bases and J by 0 bases, with 5 bases of the junction left unmatched. This CDR3 is 15 amino acids long. This CDR3 is CASSWQGQYQETQYF. In nucleotides, the CDR3 is TGTGCCAGCAGCTGGCAGGGACAGTACCAAGAGACCCAGTACTTC.

V and J are TRBV3-1 (or the pseudogene TRBV3-2) and TRBJ2-7; D not resolved. The CDR3 totals 16 residues. Looked up from germline, CDR1 is LGHDT and CDR2 is YNNKEL (reference sequence). V gave up 0 bases and J gave up 2 bases, with 14 bases separating them. The CDR3 spells CASSQDRQAQAYEQYF. The CDR3 bases are TGTGCCAGCAGCCAAGATCGGCAGGCCCAAGCCTACGAGCAGTACTTC.